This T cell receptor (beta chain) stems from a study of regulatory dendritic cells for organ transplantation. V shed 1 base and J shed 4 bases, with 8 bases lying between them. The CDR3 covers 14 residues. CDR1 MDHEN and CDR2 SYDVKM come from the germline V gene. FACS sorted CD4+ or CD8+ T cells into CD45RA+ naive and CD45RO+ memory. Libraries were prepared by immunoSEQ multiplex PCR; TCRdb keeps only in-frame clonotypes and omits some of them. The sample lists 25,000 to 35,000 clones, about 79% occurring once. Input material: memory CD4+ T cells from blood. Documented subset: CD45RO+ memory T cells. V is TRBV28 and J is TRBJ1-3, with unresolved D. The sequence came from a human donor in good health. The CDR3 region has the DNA TGTGCCAGCAGTTTATTCCTGCGGGGAAACACCATATATTTT. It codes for CASSLFLRGNTIYF. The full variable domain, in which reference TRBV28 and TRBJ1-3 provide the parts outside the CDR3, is DVKVTQSSRYLVKRTGEKVFLECVQDMDHENMFWYRQDPGLGLRLIYFSYDVKMKEKGDIPEGYSVSREKKERFSLILESASTNQTSMYLCASSLFLRGNTIYFGEGSWLTVV.